This entry concerns a single TCR beta chain. Its antigen remains unknown. V trimming: 4 bases; J trimming: 7 bases; junction bases outside the gene matches: 6. In germline, CDR1 is SNHLY, CDR2 FYNNEI. This CDR3 has 13 residues. This record comes from a study of cytomegalovirus exposure and HLA in healthy donors. General study points: Several of the most significant clusters appeared linked to common viral pathogens, based on a later analysis.

The PCR had 60 Vbeta and 13 Jbeta primers. Produced via immunoSEQ multiplex PCR; TCRdb's table is partial and in-frame only. This table has 110,000 or so clones, over 70% appearing once. V and J are TRBV2 and TRBJ1-2, with 7 bases identical to TRBD1. The material sequenced was PBMCs. The source of this sequence is a woman aged 45-60 years in good health and CMV-seropositive. The CDR3 is CASSVRQGGGYTF. The CDR3 DNA is TGTGCCAGCAGTGTCAGACAGGGCGGTGGCTACACCTTC.